Below are 31 T cell receptor beta chains sequenced from a single sample in a study of regulatory T cells in long-lasting Graves disease. The authors built TCR beta libraries using iRepertoire HTBI primers and Arm-PCR of CDR3 regions. TCRdb re-derived calls from the multiplex PCR reads in MiXCR, one entry per CDR3 protein. The sample yields about 560,000 distinct CDR3 sequences, roughly 16% seen once. Time point defined: newly diagnosed GD, antithyroid drugs for less than 3 months. Extracted RNA from PBMCs served as the source of the TCR library. This sample also appeared in a second study, on T cells in Graves' hyperthyroidism and ophthalmopathy.

Material: peripheral blood mononuclear cells (PBMCs), obtained at new diagnosis, from a patient treated with antithyroid drugs. The receptors derive from a man aged 18 to 30 with Graves disease.

In this sample, this clonotype turned up a few times. CDR3 coding DNA: TGCGCCAGCAGTCGGGGGACTAGTCCAGATACGCAGTATTTT. It specifies CASSRGTSPDTQYF. The rearrangement uses TRBV5-1 and TRBJ2-3; 8 bases agree with TRBD2. The trim removed 5 bases at V and 4 bases at J, leaving 6 bases unmatched. The CDR3 consists of 14 residues. CDR1 is SGHRS, CDR2 YFSETQ, per germline. The full variable domain, with the rest looked up from reference TRBV5-1 and TRBJ2-3, is KAGVTQTPRYLIKTRGQQVTLSCSPISGHRSVSWYQQTPGQGLQFLFEYFSETQRNKGNFPGRFSGRQFSNSRSEMNVSTLELGDSALYLCASSRGTSPDTQYFGPGTRLTVL.

This clonotype has a count of ten or more. The chain is built from TRBV28 and TRBJ2-1, with D possibly being TRBD2 (6 bases). The CDR3 has 16 residues. V lost 2 bases, J lost 1 base, and 12 bases lay in between. In germline, CDR1 is MDHEN, CDR2 SYDVKM. CDR3 protein: CASSLGGSGSYNEQFF. CDR3 DNA: TGTGCCAGCAGTTTAGGGGGTAGCGGATCCTACAATGAGCAGTTCTTC.

This clonotype has at least ten counts. This chain links TRBV7-3 with TRBJ2-3; D uncertain. The germline V and J ends were trimmed by 2 bases and 2 bases, with 11 bases remaining between them. Looked up from germline, CDR1 is SGHTA and CDR2 is FQGTGA. The CDR3 has 15 residues. The CDR3: CASSLSGSLTDTQYF. The CDR3 DNA sequence: TGTGCCAGCAGCTTATCTGGCAGCCTCACAGATACGCAGTATTTT. Full variable domain (outside the CDR3, taken from reference TRBV7-3 and TRBJ2-3): GAGVSQTPSNKVTEKGKYVELRCDPISGHTALYWYRQSLGQGPEFLIYFQGTGAADDSGLPNDRFFAVRPEGSVSTLKIQRTERGDSAVYLCASSLSGSLTDTQYFGPGTRLTVL.

This clonotype was counted only a few times. This chain links TRBV20-1 with TRBJ2-5; D tentatively reads TRBD1 or TRBD2 (5 bases each). The germline gives CDR1 DFQATT, CDR2 SNEGSKA (reference sequence). There are 13 residues in the CDR3. The CDR3 region is CSYGASDQETQYF. The DNA of the CDR3 is TGCAGCTACGGGGCCTCCGACCAAGAGACCCAGTACTTC.

This clonotype was observed many times. This sequence joins TRBV27 and TRBJ2-7; TRBD2 matches 7 bases. CDR3 length: 15 residues. Germline CDR1 MNHEY, CDR2 SMNVEV (reference sequence). With V trimmed by 6 bases and J by 7 bases, 15 bases remained unmatched. The CDR3 DNA is TGTGCCAGCAGGCTAGCTAGCGGAGGGGTTGGGGAGCAGTACTTC. This sequence encodes CASRLASGGVGEQYF.

The rearrangement links TRBV20-1 to TRBJ2-1, with TRBD2 identical over 11 bases. Germline CDR1 and CDR2: DFQATT and SNEGSKA (reference sequence). The CDR3 contains 18 residues. V lost 1 base and J lost 9; bases outside the gene matches: 17. Here the CDR3 DNA reads TGCAGTGCTAGAGCTGTCCCCGCAGTAGCGGGAGGGCCCGTTGAGCAGTTCTTC. As protein: CSARAVPAVAGGPVEQFF.

Regarding this clonotype: This may be a read error, as it is one base from a much larger clone. J is TRBJ2-1 and V is TRBV7-9, with 7 bases fitting TRBD1. V shed 5 bases and J 10 bases; nucleotides not matched to a gene: 11. This CDR3 is built from 14 residues. Germline V lookup: CDR1 SEHNR, CDR2 FQNEAQ (reference sequence). The CDR3, as DNA: TGTGCCAGCAGCGACGCGACAGGGCCCTACGAGCAGTTCTTC. Protein sequence: CASSDATGPYEQFF.

Many counts were recorded for this clonotype. J is TRBJ2-5 and V is TRBV7-3, with 9 bases that match TRBD1. This CDR3 has 15 amino acids. V was clipped by 5 bases and J by 0 bases; unmatched bases: 4. The V gene's germline CDR1 is SGHTA and CDR2 FQGTGA. The CDR3 coding sequence is TGTGCCAGCAGCGAGGGGACAGGGTACCAAGAGACCCAGTACTTC. It translates to CASSEGTGYQETQYF.

To note about this clonotype: Only one base separates this from a far larger clonotype, so it likely reflects a read error. The chain recombines TRBV7-9 with TRBJ2-7; D remains ambiguous. This CDR3 is 12 amino acids long. Germline lookup yields CDR1 SEHNR and CDR2 FQNEAQ (reference sequence). V lost 1 base and J lost 6, with 7 bases in between. CDR3 loop: CASSLENCEQYF. For the CDR3, the DNA is TGTGCCAGCAGCTTAGAAAACTGCGAGCAGTACTTC.

J is TRBJ2-3 and V is TRBV5-1, with a weak D call TRBD2 (5 bases). CDR3 size: 16 residues. From germline, CDR1 is SGHRS and CDR2 YFSETQ. Trimming shortened V by 2 bases and J by 4 bases, and 17 bases separated the two germline ends. The DNA for the CDR3 is TGCGCCAGCAGCTTTGGTCGGGGAATGGTCGCAGATACGCAGTATTTT. This codes for CASSFGRGMVADTQYF.

A remark on this clonotype: This may come from a read error, since a much larger clone is one base off. It is likely a read error, because the conserved phenylalanine at the end of the CDR3 is missing. The CDR3 spells CASTRATEQFS. As DNA, the CDR3 is TGTGCCAGCACCAGGGCTACTGAGCAGTTCTCC. The rearrangement joins TRBV7-9 to TRBJ2-1, with D perhaps TRBD1 (5 bases). The CDR3 has 11 residues. In germline, CDR1 is SEHNR, CDR2 FQNEAQ (reference sequence). V was clipped by 7 bases and J by 9 bases, with 10 bases between them.

This clonotype was picked up many times. The V and J genes are TRBV7-6 and TRBJ2-1; D is uncertain. Germline lookup yields CDR1 SGHVS and CDR2 FNYEAQ. The CDR3 loop spans 15 amino acids. Trimming shortened V by 1 base and J by 6 bases, and 13 bases separated the two germline ends. The CDR3 DNA sequence: TGTGCCAGCAGCTTAGGCTCCCTGGGTGTCAATGAGCAGTTCTTC. It encodes CASSLGSLGVNEQFF.

This clonotype has ten or more counts. V gene TRBV4-1 combines with J gene TRBJ1-3; D remains unclear. From germline, CDR1 is MGHRA and CDR2 YSYEKL. Trimming shortened V by 2 bases and J by 0 bases, and 14 bases separated the two germline ends. The CDR3 is made up of 17 amino acids. CDR3 loop: CASSQMDLFLSGNTIYF. The CDR3 DNA sequence: TGCGCCAGCAGCCAAATGGACCTTTTTCTCTCTGGAAACACCATATATTTT.

Ten or more counts support this clonotype. This rearrangement joins TRBV11-1 to TRBJ1-1; D uncertain. Germline V CDR1 and CDR2: SGHAT, FQDESV (reference sequence). Trimming stripped 5 bases from V and 7 bases from J, with 14 bases between. This CDR3 contains 13 residues. CDR3 DNA: TGTGCCAGCAGCCAACTGGAAGGAGGTGAAGCTTTCTTT. It codes for CASSQLEGGEAFF.

This rearrangement joins TRBV7-9 to TRBJ2-7; 10 nucleotides align to TRBD2. The CDR3 is 15 residues long. Germline CDR1 SEHNR, CDR2 FQNEAQ (reference sequence). V trimming: 3 bases; J trimming: 6 bases; junction bases outside the gene matches: 8. CDR3 region: CASSFTGTSVVEQYF. CDR3 DNA: TGTGCCAGCAGCTTCACCGGGACTAGCGTGGTCGAGCAGTACTTC.

This clonotype appeared many times. The rearrangement links TRBV11-3 to TRBJ2-3, with TRBD1 matching 7 bases. CDR1 is SGHNT and CDR2 is YENEEA in the germline V gene. After removal of 5 bases from V and 2 bases from J, the junction contained 4 bases not matched to a gene. The CDR3 sequence is 14 residues long. The CDR3 reads CASSHRGITDTQYF. CDR3 DNA sequence: TGTGCCAGCAGCCACAGGGGTATCACAGATACGCAGTATTTT.

The table lists this clonotype with many counts. The chain uses TRBV2 and TRBJ2-3; D call uncertain. Trimming shortened V by 8 bases and J by 6 bases, and 15 bases separated the two germline ends. The CDR3 contains 13 residues. Per the germline V gene, CDR1 is SNHLY and CDR2 is FYNNEI. In nucleotides, the CDR3 is TGTGCCAGCGCCGTCGGCGGATATGATACGCAGTATTTT. This codes for CASAVGGYDTQYF.

There are a few counts of this clonotype. The chain joins TRBV28 to TRBJ2-6, with TRBD2 as a possible D gene (6 bases). There are 17 residues in the CDR3. Germline lookup yields CDR1 MDHEN and CDR2 SYDVKM. Trimming cost V 2 bases and J 2 bases, with 13 bases left between them. The CDR3 is CASSLVQEGTGANVLTF. As DNA, the CDR3 is TGTGCCAGCAGTTTAGTACAGGAGGGAACTGGGGCCAACGTCCTGACTTTC.

The chain uses TRBV5-1 and TRBJ2-1; TRBD2 is a possible D gene (6 bases). The CDR3 consists of 15 residues. The ends were cut back, 4 bases at V and 5 bases at J, with 16 bases in the middle. In germline, CDR1 is SGHRS, CDR2 YFSETQ. The CDR3 nucleotides are TGCGCCAGCAGCCCATGGGGGGTGGGGGACAATGAGCAGTTCTTC. Translation gives CASSPWGVGDNEQFF.

This clonotype has only a few counts. The chain is built from TRBV5-1 and TRBJ2-7, with D possibly matching TRBD2 (6 bases). The CDR3 extends over 13 amino acids. The V end was cut by 5 bases, the J end by 2 bases, with 11 bases between. Germline CDR1 and CDR2: SGHRS and YFSETQ. The DNA of the CDR3 is TGCGCCAGCAGGGGAAGCGGGCCCTACGAGCAGTACTTC. Amino acids: CASRGSGPYEQYF.

This clonotype occurred many times. J is TRBJ2-7 and V is TRBV13; no clear D. The germline V gene encodes CDR1 PRHDT and CDR2 FYEKMQ (reference sequence). The CDR3 is 13 amino acids. V lost 5 bases and J 0 bases, leaving 8 bases between the germline ends. CDR3 loop: CASSPRASYEQYF. CDR3 nucleotide sequence: TGTGCCAGCAGCCCACGCGCCTCCTACGAGCAGTACTTC.

This clonotype was seen at least ten times. The chain carries TRBV7-9 and TRBJ2-2; 9 bases line up with TRBD1. CDR1 SEHNR and CDR2 FQNEAQ come from the germline V gene (reference sequence). V dropped 8 bases and J dropped 9; count of bases not matched to a gene: 7. This CDR3 region has 13 residues. This CDR3 reads CASEGTGPRELFF. For the CDR3, the DNA is TGTGCCAGCGAAGGGACAGGGCCCCGGGAGCTGTTTTTT.

This clonotype appeared many times. The gene calls are TRBV6-1 and TRBJ1-2, with D tentatively TRBD1 (5 bases). Germline V gene data show CDR1 as MNHNS and CDR2 as SASEGT. Trimming left V 1 base short and J 7 bases short, with 19 bases between. The CDR3 contains 16 residues. The CDR3 bases are TGTGCCAGCAGTGAAGGCGTGTCGGGGACCCCTGGTGGCTACACCTTC. It codes for CASSEGVSGTPGGYTF.

V usage is TRBV3-1 and J usage is TRBJ2-6; D is uncertain. Trimming took 6 bases from V and 0 from J, leaving 6 bases between them. CDR1 and CDR2 from the germline V gene are LGHDT and YNNKEL (reference sequence). This CDR3 spans 14 amino acids. CDR3 bases: TGTGCCAGCAGTCGCAACTCTGGGGCCAACGTCCTGACTTTC. This encodes CASSRNSGANVLTF.

There are a few counts of this clonotype. The rearrangement uses TRBV30 and TRBJ2-3; a weak D match, TRBD1 (5 bases). CDR1 is GTSNPN, CDR2 SVGIG, per germline (reference sequence). Between the trimmed V and J ends, which lost 0 bases and 6 bases, there was a span of 13 bases. This CDR3 is 14 amino acids long. The CDR3 loop is CAWSVFAGLDTQYF. DNA for the CDR3: TGTGCCTGGAGTGTTTTCGCAGGGCTGGATACGCAGTATTTT.

J is TRBJ2-1 and V is TRBV10-2; 10 bases are shared with TRBD2. This CDR3 has 16 residues. The trim removed 0 bases at V and 4 bases at J, leaving 3 bases unmatched. CDR1 and CDR2 from the germline V gene are WSHSY and SAAADI. The CDR3 DNA follows: TGCGCCAGCAGTGAGTCGCTAGCGGGGGCTTACAATGAGCAGTTCTTC. This gives the protein CASSESLAGAYNEQFF.

This clonotype has a count of ten or more. The genes are TRBV27 and TRBJ1-2; maybe TRBD1 (6 bases). Trimming shortened V by 5 bases and J by 4 bases, and 14 bases separated the two germline ends. CDR3 size: 14 residues. Germline CDR1 MNHEY, CDR2 SMNVEV (reference sequence). CDR3 sequence (DNA): TGTGCCAGCAGTCCACAGGGTTTTAGCTATGGCTACACCTTC. Its translation: CASSPQGFSYGYTF.

In this sample, this clonotype turned up a few times. The chain carries TRBV29-1 and TRBJ2-3; tentative D call: TRBD2 (7 bases). Trimming pared 8 bases from V and 1 base from J, leaving 16 bases between. Germline CDR1 and CDR2: SQVTM and ANQGSEA. There are 14 residues in the CDR3. The CDR3 DNA is TGCAGCTGGGAGGGGCCAGGGGGCACAGATACGCAGTATTTT. This translates into CSWEGPGGTDTQYF.

In this sample, this clonotype turned up many times. The rearrangement uses TRBV3-1 and TRBJ2-1; 14 bases fit TRBD2. The germline gives CDR1 LGHDT, CDR2 YNNKEL (reference sequence). Germline trimming cut 4 bases from V and 9 bases from J; bases unmatched to any gene: 8. This CDR3 has 16 residues. The CDR3 DNA is TGTGCCAGCAGCCCGGGACTAGCGGGAGATCGGGGTGAGCAGTTCTTC. Translated: CASSPGLAGDRGEQFF.

This clonotype occurred many times. The gene calls are TRBV5-1 and TRBJ2-1, with 9 nucleotides matching TRBD2. V shed 0 bases and J 2 bases; nucleotides not matched to a gene: 9. This CDR3 comprises 18 residues. Germline V lookup: CDR1 SGHRS, CDR2 YFSETQ. The CDR3 DNA is TGCGCCAGCAGCTTGGGCAGGGAAGCGGGAGGCCCCTACAATGAGCAGTTCTTC. Translated, it gives CASSLGREAGGPYNEQFF.

This clonotype has just a few counts. This chain uses TRBV7-9 with TRBJ2-7, with 8 bases fitting TRBD1. The length of the CDR3 is 15 residues. Germline V CDR1 and CDR2: SEHNR, FQNEAQ (reference sequence). V lost 1 base to trimming and J lost 2 bases; unmatched junction nucleotides: 4. The CDR3 region has the DNA TGTGCCAGCAGCTTAGGGACAGGGCCCCCCTACGAGCAGTACTTC. Its translation: CASSLGTGPPYEQYF.